This TCR beta chain came from a study of metastatic and nonmetastatic thyroid tumors. At the level of the study: Across peripheral blood and tumor or nodule tissue samples taken from malignant and benign thyroid patients, the repertoires were compared with one another.

Every patient underwent thyroid surgery untreated. CDR1 MGHDK and CDR2 SYGVNS come from the germline V gene. V dropped 3 bases and J dropped 4 bases, with 15 bases sitting between them. CDR3 length: 15 residues. Note on this clone: Its specificity is unknown.

Study conclusions and caveats: Malignant thyroid tumors reportedly exceeded benign nodules significantly in TCR beta diversity, with the difference appearing in blood and tumor.

Methods used by the authors: A classifier for distant metastasis in papillary thyroid cancer was constructed using CDR3 differences observed across clinicopathological groups. TCRdb redid the clone calls on the PCR reads using MiXCR. The V and J calls were not made by the authors but by TCRdb's processing. The table includes thousands of clones, under 30% detected once. The sample taken for sequencing was adjacent normal tissue. This TCR was recovered from a male donor with papillary thyroid cancer or a benign thyroid nodule (not recorded which). Some clones in this sample may be carry-over from other donors' samples. The rearrangement uses TRBV25-1 and TRBJ1-2; D not certain. The DNA for the CDR3 is TGTGCCAGCAGTGATAGCGAGGGAGGCAGCTATGGCTACACCTTC. It translates to CASSDSEGGSYGYTF.